Listed below are T cell receptor beta chains from one sample, sequenced in a study of early T cells in non-severe SARS-CoV-2 infection. TCRdb re-called the 5' RACE reads with MiXCR, one entry per CDR3 protein. The sample contains some 50,000 distinct CDR3 sequences, about 4.2% of which appear only once. Sequenced: whole blood. These receptor sequences come from an adult who was a healthcare worker with PCR-confirmed SARS-CoV-2 infection or an uninfected control (not recorded which). CDR3s include the opening cysteine and the closing phenylalanine or tryptophan. The D gene is left open where the match is weak. Part of the rows lack a size; the others show once, few, many or a class for expanded clones.

cdr3_length d_call j_call clone_size v_call cdr3_aa cdr3_nt
14 - TRBJ1-6 many TRBV10-3 CAISYRAGDSPLHF TGTGCCATCAGTTACAGGGCCGGGGATTCACCCCTCCACTTT
18 TRBD1 TRBJ1-6 few TRBV5-1 CASSLYPSITTGNSPLHF TGCGCCAGCAGCTTGTATCCCTCGATCACGACAGGGAATTCACCCCTCCACTTT
17 TRBD2 TRBJ2-7 - TRBV7-9 CASSRGRLVGGPHEQYF TGTGCCAGCAGTCGAGGGAGGCTAGTGGGAGGGCCGCACGAGCAGTACTTC
15 TRBD2 TRBJ2-7 - TRBV20-1 CSARLAGGKTGEQYF TGCAGTGCTAGGCTAGCGGGAGGGAAAACGGGCGAGCAGTACTTC
14 - TRBJ1-5 few TRBV6-6 CASSYSGVGQPQHF TGTGCCAGCAGTTACTCAGGGGTCGGTCAGCCCCAGCATTTT
13 - TRBJ2-6 - TRBV15 CATSYGGANVLTF TGTGCCACCAGCTACGGGGGGGCCAACGTCCTGACTTTC
15 - TRBJ1-4 many TRBV19 CASTTGGRFNEKLFF TGTGCCAGTACAACAGGAGGAAGATTTAATGAAAAACTGTTTTTT
15 - TRBJ1-2 many TRBV6-1 CASMGRGGANYGYTF TGTGCCAGCATGGGACGGGGGGGAGCTAACTATGGCTACACCTTC
13 TRBD1 TRBJ2-5 few TRBV2 CASRDSLEETQYF TGTGCCAGCCGGGACAGCCTCGAAGAGACCCAGTACTTC
14 - TRBJ2-3 many TRBV5-5 CASSSTTGTDTQYF TGTGCCAGCAGCTCCACGACAGGCACAGATACGCAGTATTTT
14 - TRBJ1-4 many TRBV19 CASIGQGRGEKLFF TGTGCCAGTATCGGCCAGGGGCGAGGAGAAAAACTGTTTTTT
14 - TRBJ2-1 many TRBV3-1 CASSHPGAPQKQFF TGTGCCAGCAGCCATCCGGGAGCCCCCCAAAAGCAGTTCTTC
16 - TRBJ2-4 few TRBV21-1 CASSPGQGRAKNIQYF TGTGCCAGCAGCCCTGGACAGGGCCGGGCCAAAAACATTCAGTACTTC
15 TRBD2 TRBJ2-1 few TRBV7-2 CASSFSGSTYNEQFF TGTGCCAGCAGCTTTAGCGGGAGTACGTACAATGAGCAGTTCTTC
14 TRBD1 TRBJ1-6 many TRBV10-3 CAISRGTDNSPLHF TGTGCCATCAGTCGCGGGACAGATAATTCACCCCTCCACTTT
14 - TRBJ1-2 - TRBV29-1 CSVEDRRREYGYTF TGCAGCGTTGAAGACAGGCGGAGGGAGTATGGCTACACCTTC
13 - TRBJ2-1 many TRBV24-1 CATSEGYYNEQFF TGTGCCACCAGTGAAGGGTACTACAATGAGCAGTTCTTC
17 TRBD1 TRBJ2-7 - TRBV5-1 CASSPLSAGTGTYEQYF TGCGCCAGCAGCCCCCTGTCTGCCGGGACAGGAACCTACGAGCAGTACTTC
13 - TRBJ2-7 many TRBV6-2/TRBV6-3 CASSPGTFYEQYF TGTGCCAGCAGTCCGGGGACATTCTACGAGCAGTACTTC
14 - TRBJ1-6 many TRBV7-9 CASSLGGLDSPLHF TGTGCCAGCAGCCTGGGGGGGCTGGATTCACCCCTCCACTTT
14 - TRBJ2-7 - TRBV10-3 CAISEEGRNYEQYF TGTGCCATCAGTGAGGAGGGACGGAACTACGAGCAGTACTTC
16 - TRBJ1-4 many TRBV7-2 CASSSGYKGTNEKLFF TGTGCCAGCAGCTCGGGGTACAAGGGGACTAATGAAAAACTGTTTTTT
16 TRBD2 TRBJ2-2 many TRBV29-1 CSVGGVAGVYTGELFF TGCAGCGTTGGGGGAGTAGCGGGAGTATATACCGGGGAGCTGTTTTTT
14 TRBD1 TRBJ1-1 few TRBV20-1 CSARRGQGETEAFF TGCAGTGCTAGACGGGGACAGGGAGAAACTGAAGCTTTCTTT
16 TRBD2 TRBJ2-1 few TRBV7-3 CASSLGGLAGLNEQFF TGTGCCAGCAGCTTAGGGGGACTAGCGGGGCTAAATGAGCAGTTCTTC
17 TRBD2 TRBJ2-3 many TRBV19 CASSTRLAGLSTDTQYF TGTGCCAGTAGTACAAGACTAGCGGGCTTGAGCACAGATACGCAGTATTTT
11 - TRBJ1-1 many TRBV24-1 CATFGGGQAFF TGTGCCACCTTCGGCGGGGGTCAAGCTTTCTTT
14 - TRBJ1-4 many TRBV19 CASSIRDVGEKLFF TGTGCCAGTAGTATCCGGGACGTCGGTGAAAAACTGTTTTTT
17 TRBD2 TRBJ2-3 many TRBV20-1 CSASSGLAEPSTDTQYF TGCAGTGCTAGCTCGGGACTAGCGGAACCTAGCACAGATACGCAGTATTTT
18 TRBD1 TRBJ2-1 many TRBV7-6 CASSLADRGRGSYNEQFF TGTGCCAGCAGCTTAGCTGACAGGGGGCGGGGATCCTACAATGAGCAGTTCTTC
11 - TRBJ2-3 few TRBV12-3/TRBV12-4 CASSFGGTQYF TGTGCCAGCAGTTTTGGAGGTACGCAGTATTTT
16 - TRBJ1-6 many TRBV6-1 CASRRDGLLKGSPLHF TGTGCCAGCAGGAGGGACGGACTTTTAAAAGGTTCACCCCTCCACTTT
14 - TRBJ2-6 many TRBV12-3/TRBV12-4 CASSLGPGANVLTF TGTGCCAGCAGTTTGGGCCCTGGGGCCAACGTCCTGACTTTC
16 - TRBJ2-3 many TRBV7-8 CASSSLTVTSTDTQYF TGTGCCAGCAGCTCCCTCACAGTTACTAGCACAGATACGCAGTATTTT
13 TRBD1 TRBJ2-3 - TRBV29-1 CSGGQGSTDTQYF TGCAGCGGAGGACAGGGGAGCACAGATACGCAGTATTTT
11 - TRBJ2-1 many TRBV7-2 CASSLLVEQFF TGTGCCAGCAGCTTACTAGTTGAGCAGTTCTTC
16 TRBD2 TRBJ2-3 many TRBV5-4 CASSLWGSGRRDTQYF TGTGCCAGCAGCTTGTGGGGTAGCGGGAGAAGGGATACGCAGTATTTT
14 TRBD1 TRBJ1-6 many TRBV7-2 CASRDRTNNSPLHF TGTGCCAGCAGGGACAGGACTAATAATTCACCCCTCCACTTT